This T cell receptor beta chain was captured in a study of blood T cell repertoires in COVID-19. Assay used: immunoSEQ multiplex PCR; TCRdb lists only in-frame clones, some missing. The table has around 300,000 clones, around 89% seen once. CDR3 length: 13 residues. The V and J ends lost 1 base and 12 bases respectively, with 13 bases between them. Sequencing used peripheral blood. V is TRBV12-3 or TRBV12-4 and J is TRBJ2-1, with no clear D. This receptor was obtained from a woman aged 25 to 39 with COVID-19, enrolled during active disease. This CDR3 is CASSLGAMTWQFF. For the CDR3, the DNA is TGTGCCAGCAGTTTAGGGGCGATGACATGGCAGTTCTTC.